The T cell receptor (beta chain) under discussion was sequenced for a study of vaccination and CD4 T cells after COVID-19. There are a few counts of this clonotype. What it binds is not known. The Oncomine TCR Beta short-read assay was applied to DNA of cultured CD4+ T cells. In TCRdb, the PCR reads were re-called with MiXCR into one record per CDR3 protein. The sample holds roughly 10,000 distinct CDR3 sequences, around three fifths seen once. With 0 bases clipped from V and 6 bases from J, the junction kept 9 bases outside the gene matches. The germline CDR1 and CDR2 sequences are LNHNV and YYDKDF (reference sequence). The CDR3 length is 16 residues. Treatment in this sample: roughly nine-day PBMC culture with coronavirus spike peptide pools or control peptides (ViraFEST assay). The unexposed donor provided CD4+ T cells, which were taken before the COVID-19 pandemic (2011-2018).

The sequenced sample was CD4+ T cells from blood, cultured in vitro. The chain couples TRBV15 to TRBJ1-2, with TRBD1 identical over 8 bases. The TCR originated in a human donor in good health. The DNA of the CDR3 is TGTGCCACCAGCAGAGATCCGGGGACAGGAGTCAATGGCTACACCTTC. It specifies CATSRDPGTGVNGYTF.